This T cell receptor (beta chain) stems from a study of blood T cell repertoires in COVID-19. Overall study: Spain, Italy and the United States supplied samples that represented acute and convalescent COVID-19. T cells, B-cell-depleted T cells, or PBMCs provided the cDNA or gDNA that served as material.

Authors' analysis steps: Amplifying reference gene primers gave estimates of nucleated cell counts. Generated by immunoSEQ multiplex PCR, the TCRdb table keeps only in-frame clones and is missing some. Clone size and the V and J calls come from that table; the DNA yielded D and trimming. The sample gives some 90,000 clones, about 88% of which show up once; roughly 8.7% is in the top ten. This CDR3 region has 13 residues. Germline V gene data show CDR1 as MNHNY and CDR2 as SVGAGI (reference sequence). J was trimmed by 8 bases and V by 6 bases; bases with no gene match: 8. The sequencing input was peripheral blood. This TCR was recovered from a man aged 50 to 60 with acute or convalescent COVID-19. V is TRBV6-6 and J is TRBJ1-1; 8 nucleotides align to TRBD1. The CDR3 region has the DNA TGTGCCAGCAGATCAGGACAGGGTGCCGAAGCTTTCTTT. Translating it yields CASRSGQGAEAFF.